Shown below are 28 T cell receptor beta chains from a single sample sequenced in a study of T cells in tuberculosis. Clones were sequenced by immunoSEQ multiplex PCR, and TCRdb holds only the in-frame ones, with some missing. Counted here are about 30,000 clones, about 95% occurring once; the ten biggest clones make up roughly 2.3%. Specimen: PBMCs. The receptors shown here come from a donor aged 5 to 30 with latent tuberculosis or without tuberculosis infection.

This chain's CDR3 is CASSSWTGKRNTIYF. In nucleotides, the CDR3 is TGTGCCAGCAGCTCCTGGACAGGGAAGAGAAACACCATATATTTT. This chain connects TRBV11-2 to TRBJ1-3, with 8 bases identical to TRBD1. This CDR3 region has 15 residues. Germline-derived CDR1 and CDR2 are SGHAT and FQNNGV. Unmatched junction bases numbered 7, after V lost 4 bases and J lost 5 bases. Supplemented by reference TRBV11-2 and TRBJ1-3, the full variable domain reads EAGVAQSPRYKIIEKRQSVAFWCNPISGHATLYWYQQILGQGPKLLIQFQNNGVVDDSQLPKDRFSAERLKGVDSTLKIQPAKLEDSAVYLCASSSWTGKRNTIYFGEGSWLTVV.

V and J are TRBV5-4 and TRBJ1-2, with a possible D match to TRBD1 (6 bases). CDR1 SGHNT and CDR2 YYREEE come from the germline V gene (reference sequence). Trimming removed 2 bases at V and 4 bases at J, with 15 bases between. The CDR3 is 15 amino acids. CDR3 nucleotides: TGTGCCAGCAGCTTCAAGGACCAAGGGGGCTATGGCTACACCTTC. It codes for CASSFKDQGGYGYTF.

The chain is built from TRBV9 and TRBJ1-2; 7 positions agree with TRBD1. Germline values: CDR1 SGDLS, CDR2 YYNGEE. This CDR3 is 13 amino acids long. The V gene end was trimmed by 6 bases and the J gene end by 7 bases; junction bases not matched to a gene: 9. Here the CDR3 reads CASNGQGVRGYTF. The CDR3, as DNA: TGTGCCAGCAACGGGCAGGGGGTTCGTGGCTACACCTTC.

V usage is TRBV11-2 and J usage is TRBJ2-5, with 8 positions matching TRBD2. Trimming at V came to 2 bases and at J to 7 bases, leaving 6 bases not matched to a gene. The CDR3 is 14 residues long. Germline CDR1 is SGHAT and CDR2 is FQNNGV. CDR3 DNA: TGTGCCAGCAGCTTATCGGGGCTAGCGGGGACCCAGTACTTC. It is translated as CASSLSGLAGTQYF.

The chain links TRBV27 to TRBJ2-1; D call uncertain. CDR3 length equals 13 residues. Trimming shortened V by 3 bases and J by 0 bases, and 3 bases separated the two germline ends. The germline V gene encodes CDR1 MNHEY and CDR2 SMNVEV (reference sequence). The CDR3 spells CASSFYSYNEQFF. In DNA, the CDR3 is TGTGCCAGCAGTTTTTACTCCTACAATGAGCAGTTCTTC.

The rearrangement links TRBV27 to TRBJ2-3; TRBD2 is a possible D gene (6 bases). The CDR3 spans 13 residues. Germline-derived CDR1 and CDR2 are MNHEY and SMNVEV (reference sequence). The germline V and J ends were trimmed by 3 bases and 5 bases, with 9 bases remaining between them. The CDR3 here is CASSFGGGDTQYF. The CDR3 DNA is TGTGCCAGCAGTTTCGGGGGTGGAGATACGCAGTATTTT.

V gene TRBV11-2 combines with J gene TRBJ1-1, with a possible D match to TRBD1 (5 bases). CDR1 and CDR2 (germline): SGHAT, FQNNGV. The germline V and J ends were trimmed by 3 bases and 0 bases, with 17 bases remaining between them. This CDR3 is built from 17 residues. This CDR3 reads CASSLLSSGEMNTEAFF. The CDR3 nucleotides are TGTGCCAGCAGCTTGCTGAGCTCGGGGGAAATGAACACTGAAGCTTTCTTT.

This chain joins TRBV4-1 and TRBJ2-3; TRBD2 is a possible D gene (5 bases). CDR3 size: 16 residues. The V end lost 0 bases, the J end lost 2 bases, and 12 bases lay between the germline ends. Germline CDR1 and CDR2: MGHRA and YSYEKL. This CDR3 is CASSQEAADFTDTQYF. For the CDR3, the DNA is TGCGCCAGCAGCCAAGAGGCCGCGGACTTCACAGATACGCAGTATTTT.

The gene calls are TRBV10-3 and TRBJ2-5, with 15 positions matching TRBD2. Germline V CDR1 and CDR2: ENHRY, SYGVKD. There are 17 residues in the CDR3. V lost 10 bases to trimming and J lost 5 bases; unmatched junction nucleotides: 14. In DNA, the CDR3 is TGTGCCACCTCAATAGGACTAGCGGGAGGGCCCTCTGAGACCCAGTACTTC. This codes for CATSIGLAGGPSETQYF.

This clone was picked up one time. This chain joins TRBV2 and TRBJ2-1, with D maybe TRBD1 (6 bases). Per germline, CDR1 SNHLY and CDR2 FYNNEI. The CDR3 runs 15 residues. Between the trimmed V and J ends, which lost 9 bases and 2 bases, there was a span of 17 bases. The CDR3: CARKKGGQPYNEQFF. CDR3 nucleotides: TGTGCCAGGAAGAAAGGGGGACAACCCTACAATGAGCAGTTCTTC.

CDR3 coding DNA: TGCACCAGCAGCCAAGATTGGCTAGCCCTCAACGAGCAGTACTTC. Translating gives CTSSQDWLALNEQYF. The chain couples TRBV1 to TRBJ2-7; TRBD2 is taken as the D call from the table, unchecked against the DNA. TRBV1 is listed as a pseudogene. This CDR3 has 15 residues.

This clone was detected once. V usage is TRBV27 and J usage is TRBJ2-1; possibly TRBD2 for D (6 bases). CDR3 size: 12 residues. Germline assignment: CDR1 MNHEY and CDR2 SMNVEV (reference sequence). V lost 11 bases and J lost 6, with 14 bases in between. CDR3: CACGITANEQFF. The CDR3 DNA reads as TGTGCCTGCGGGATTACCGCCAATGAGCAGTTCTTC.

The chain employs TRBV21-1 and TRBJ2-7; TRBD1, the table's D call, was not compared with the DNA. TRBV21-1 is deemed a pseudogene. The CDR3 is made up of 19 amino acids. The CDR3 DNA reads TGTGCCAGCAGCAATCTCCTCAGGCGACAGGGGGCGCAAAGGTACGAGCAGTACTTC. Protein sequence: CASSNLLRRQGAQRYEQYF.

The chain links TRBV10-3 to TRBJ1-2, with 7 nucleotides matching TRBD1. Trimming cost V 3 bases and J 2 bases; bases outside gene matches: 3. This CDR3 comprises 14 residues. Germline V gene data show CDR1 as ENHRY and CDR2 as SYGVKD. The CDR3 spells CAISDLQGNYGYTF. DNA of the CDR3: TGTGCCATCAGTGATCTACAGGGGAACTATGGCTACACCTTC.

The rearrangement joins TRBV5-6 to TRBJ1-1; D possibly corresponds to TRBD1 (6 bases). This CDR3 has 14 amino acids. CDR1 and CDR2 (germline): SGHDT, YYEEEE. V was cut by 5 bases and J by 1 base, with 12 bases left in between. The CDR3 is CASSRPTGNTEAFF. CDR3 nucleotide sequence: TGTGCCAGCAGTCGACCGACAGGGAACACTGAAGCTTTCTTT.

This sequence joins TRBV6-5 and TRBJ1-1; maybe TRBD1 (5 bases). Trimming shortened V by 1 base and J by 5 bases, and 14 bases separated the two germline ends. The length of the CDR3 is 15 residues. CDR1 is MNHEY, CDR2 SVGAGI, per germline. The CDR3 bases are TGTGCCAGCAGTTACTACCCGGGGGTGGGGACTGAAGCTTTCTTT. This encodes CASSYYPGVGTEAFF.

This chain joins TRBV27 and TRBJ2-3; D is uncertain. This CDR3 comprises 14 residues. Trimming removed 3 bases from V and 3 bases from J, with 10 bases in between. Germline V lookup: CDR1 MNHEY, CDR2 SMNVEV (reference sequence). CDR3 DNA sequence: TGTGCCAGCAGTTTTCCGTCCCCTACAGATACGCAGTATTTT. This encodes CASSFPSPTDTQYF.

The rearrangement links TRBV27 to TRBJ2-7; TRBD1 agrees at 7 bases. CDR1 MNHEY and CDR2 SMNVEV come from the germline V gene (reference sequence). V lost 2 bases and J lost 4; bases outside the gene matches: 2. This CDR3 spans 13 amino acids. CDR3 amino acids: CASSLGTAYEQYF. Written as DNA, the CDR3 is TGTGCCAGCAGTTTAGGGACAGCTTACGAGCAGTACTTC.

The rearrangement uses TRBV5-1 and TRBJ2-7; 10 positions match TRBD2. Per germline, CDR1 SGHRS and CDR2 YFSETQ. V lost 2 bases to trimming and J lost 4 bases; unmatched junction nucleotides: 9. The CDR3 contains 16 residues. The CDR3 nucleotides are TGCGCCAGCAGCTTATCAGCGGGGGGGAATCCTTACGAGCAGTACTTC. Its translation: CASSLSAGGNPYEQYF.

This chain uses TRBV2 with TRBJ1-1, with 8 nucleotides matching TRBD1. CDR1 SNHLY and CDR2 FYNNEI come from the germline V gene. CDR3 length equals 14 residues. V trimming: 6 bases; J trimming: 6 bases; junction bases outside the gene matches: 9. CDR3 region: CASRDRVRNAEAFF. CDR3 bases: TGTGCCAGCAGGGACAGGGTTCGTAACGCTGAAGCTTTCTTT.

This chain uses TRBV7-2 with TRBJ2-3, with D tentatively TRBD2 (5 bases). This CDR3 region has 13 residues. The V gene's germline CDR1 is SGHTA and CDR2 FQGNSA. V lost 1 base and J lost 6, with 8 bases in between. The CDR3: CASSLVQRDTQYF. Written as DNA, the CDR3 is TGTGCCAGCAGCTTAGTTCAGCGGGATACGCAGTATTTT.

V gene TRBV19 combines with J gene TRBJ1-1; 8 bases line up with TRBD1. Germline V gene data show CDR1 as LNHDA and CDR2 as SQIVND (reference sequence). The V gene end was trimmed by 9 bases and the J gene end by 3 bases; junction bases not matched to a gene: 6. The CDR3 is 13 residues long. For the CDR3, the DNA is TGTGCCAGCAGACAGGGGTTGGACACTGAAGCTTTCTTT. This codes for CASRQGLDTEAFF.

The rearrangement joins TRBV19 to TRBJ2-1; 16 nucleotides align to TRBD2. In germline, CDR1 is LNHDA, CDR2 SQIVND (reference sequence). The CDR3 runs to 18 residues. The V and J ends lost 5 bases and 4 bases, in that order; junction bases with no gene match: 8. The CDR3 DNA sequence: TGTGCCAGTAGTCTCCAGGGACTAGCGGGGGGGGATTACAATGAGCAGTTCTTC. Translating gives CASSLQGLAGGDYNEQFF.

This clone was recorded once. For the CDR3, the DNA is TGTGCCAGCAGCTTGGGACAGGGGAACACTGAAGCTTTCTTT. Its protein product is CASSLGQGNTEAFF. V and J are TRBV7-9 and TRBJ1-1; the match to TRBD1 covers 9 bases. The CDR3 spans 14 residues. Germline V gives CDR1 SEHNR, CDR2 FQNEAQ (reference sequence). V trimming: 3 bases; J trimming: 1 base; junction bases outside the gene matches: 0.

The chain uses TRBV14 and TRBJ2-2, with a possible D match to TRBD2 (6 bases). CDR3 length: 15 amino acids. The germline V gene encodes CDR1 SGHDN and CDR2 FVKESK. Trimming took 0 bases from V and 6 from J, leaving 11 bases between them. CDR3 loop: CASSQDAGYAGELFF. In DNA, the CDR3 is TGTGCCAGCAGCCAAGATGCGGGATATGCCGGGGAGCTGTTTTTT.

This rearrangement joins TRBV29-1 to TRBJ2-1; 7 nucleotides align to TRBD2. The CDR3 runs 14 residues. Trimming cost V 7 bases and J 8 bases; bases outside gene matches: 14. Germline lookup yields CDR1 SQVTM and CDR2 ANQGSEA. The CDR3 is CSASASRETYEQFF. The CDR3 DNA reads as TGCAGCGCTTCCGCCTCGCGGGAGACGTATGAGCAGTTCTTC.

J is TRBJ2-7 and V is TRBV29-1; 7 nucleotides line up with TRBD1. V trimming: 7 bases; J trimming: 0 bases; junction bases outside the gene matches: 12. The CDR3 has 15 residues. Germline assignment: CDR1 SQVTM and CDR2 ANQGSEA. The CDR3 nucleotides are TGCAGCGCCATCCCCTCGACAGGGTACTCCTACGAGCAGTACTTC. Amino acids: CSAIPSTGYSYEQYF.

V usage is TRBV6-1 and J usage is TRBJ2-7; D perhaps matches TRBD2 (6 bases). The CDR3 is 15 residues long. V was clipped by 2 bases and J by 2 bases, with 13 bases between them. Germline-derived CDR1 and CDR2 are MNHNS and SASEGT. The CDR3, as DNA: TGTGCCAGCAGTGAACTAGCTAGCGTTACCTACGAGCAGTACTTC. Protein: CASSELASVTYEQYF.